This TCR beta chain was captured in a study of early stage breast cancer tumors (dated by TCRdb to 2017 to 2019). Study-level background: Of the approximately 15 invasive breast tumors, some twelve were found to be estrogen receptor-positive, progesterone receptor-positive and HER2-negative. About 70% of the 12 ER+/PR+/HER2- tumors were invasive ductal carcinomas, while the other four were invasive lobular carcinomas. The average read coverage per sample was about 10-fold. A total of about 2,800,000 templates, representing roughly 1,100,000 unique clonotypes, were detected across all samples.

On the study overall, not on this receptor specifically: Because the cohort was small, analysis by tumor subtype was not possible. Repertoires from blood and normal breast were more alike than repertoires from blood and tumor, and in about 85% of the 16 patients, comparing each tissue with blood separated tumor from normal. Chain pairing and functional markers such as CD4, CD8 and FOXP3 were missed by bulk genomic DNA sequencing of unsorted cells. Enriched TCRB sequences shared across patients were found to be mostly commonly generated sequences that were unlikely to play an important role in the tumor microenvironment. Compared with adjacent normal breast tissue, tumors had roughly 2.5-fold higher T cell density and higher clonality.

The study profiled bulk TCR beta-chain repertoires in matched peripheral blood, tumor and adjacent normal breast tissue taken from around 15 patients with early-stage breast cancer. Before surgery, whole blood (about 5-10 mL) was collected into EDTA tubes and processed within 2 hours. Ficoll-Paque centrifugation in SepMate-50 tubes was used to isolate peripheral blood mononuclear cells. PBMCs were cryopreserved in aliquots of about 2 to 4 million cells in 90% FBS with around 10% DMSO and kept in liquid nitrogen. Genomic DNA was extracted with the Qiagen AllPrep DNA/RNA Mini kit. V is reduced by 9 bases and J by 5 bases, leaving a spacing of 15 bases between them. Per the germline V gene (reference sequence), LNHDA is the CDR1 and SQIVND is the CDR2. Including the terminal cysteine and phenylalanine, the CDR3 comprises 13 residues. The entry retains the CDR3 DNA only, 39 bases that are in frame from base 1.

As to this clone: Its cognate antigen has yet to be identified. No much larger clonotype is one base removed from it; base qualities were not supplied.

Two independent genomic DNA replicates were amplified for each sample, with around 0.5 ug used for blood and about 1.5 ug for tumor or normal breast. Following the manufacturer's instructions, the ImmunoSeq Intro kit was used to carry out TCRB sequencing on genomic DNA. Multiplex PCR ran 30 to 40 cycles with proprietary primers and spike-in control sequences for absolute quantification. Single-end 150-bp reads were used to sequence an 87-bp fragment covering the CDR3 and the flanking V and J genes. Seven samples, with two replicates for each sample, were multiplexed per lane of an Illumina MiSeq using version 3.0 chemistry. The authors' analysis ran thus. The vendor's proprietary pipeline processed the raw data and merged both replicates into a single result for each sample. Productive rearrangements sharing the V-gene family, CDR3 amino acid sequence and J-gene segment were defined as clonotypes. To compute clonality, the normalized Shannon entropy (Pielou evenness) of TCRB abundances was subtracted from 1. To estimate T cell density, the total number of templates was divided by the number of input cells, which was inferred from the amount of DNA input. Total repertoire diversity and clonality were estimated with Recon using default parameters. Clonotypes with over 0.1% abundance in tumor and at least 32-fold higher abundance in tumor than in normal breast were defined as tumor-enriched. The table was pulled from immuneACCESS by TCRdb, which kept in-frame rearrangements only. Such tables lose some clones; where checked, under half of the loss comes from unresolved V genes, and the rest has no known cause. Clone size and V and J calls were adopted from that table, with D and trimming inferred from the DNA. Across this sample there are tens of thousands of clones, with roughly four fifths seen only once. The ten largest clones capture 4.5% to 5% of the sample.

The receptor's source is a person aged 35-50 years with breast cancer. The receptor chain draws on TRBV19 and TRBJ2-3; perhaps TRBD2 is the D gene, with 5 bases matching. Sequencing used blood. CDR3 sequence: CASKAEMRDTQYF. The nucleotides are TGTGCCAGCAAAGCGGAGATGCGAGATACGCAGTATTTT. This CDR3, with the reference TRBV19 and TRBJ2-3 proteins standing in past its ends, gives the full variable domain DGGITQSPKYLFRKEGQNVTLSCEQNLNHDAMYWYRQDPGQGLRLIYYSQIVNDFQKGDIAEGYSVSREKKESFPLTVTSAQKNPTAFYLCASKAEMRDTQYFGPGTRLTVL.